One sample yielded the 6 T cell receptor beta chains listed below, sequenced in a study of T cells after yellow fever vaccination. TCRdb re-called the 5' RACE reads with MiXCR, one entry per CDR3 protein. The sample consists of approximately 300,000 distinct CDR3 sequences, about 11% of them appearing once. The sequencing used CD4+ T cells sorted from PBMCs, collected 45 days after the yellow fever booster vaccination. Source of these receptors: a young man who received the YFV17D yellow fever vaccine.

The chain is built from TRBV5-1 and TRBJ2-5, with D tentatively TRBD1 or TRBD2 (5 bases each). CDR1 and CDR2 (germline): SGHRS, YFSETQ. CDR3 length: 15 residues. The V and J ends lost 4 bases and 5 bases respectively, with 18 bases between them. CDR3 in amino acids: CASSRTGTPGETQYF. Here the CDR3 DNA reads TGCGCCAGCAGCCGGACCGGGACCCCCGGCGAGACCCAGTACTTC.

This clonotype was seen many times. The chain links TRBV7-9 to TRBJ2-5; D tentatively reads TRBD1 or TRBD2 (5 bases each). V lost 3 bases to trimming and J lost 2 bases, with 10 bases between them. Per the germline V gene, CDR1 is SEHNR and CDR2 is FQNEAQ (reference sequence). The CDR3 contains 14 residues. The CDR3 nucleotides are TGTGCCAGCAGCTTGTCTGGGACGCAAGAGACCCAGTACTTC. It codes for CASSLSGTQETQYF.

This clonotype was counted many times. This chain joins TRBV4-1 and TRBJ1-5; D remains unclear. V lost 0 bases and J lost 7, with 10 bases in between. In germline, CDR1 is MGHRA, CDR2 YSYEKL. CDR3 length equals 14 residues. This chain's CDR3 is CASSQDGVGQPQHF. CDR3 DNA sequence: TGCGCCAGCAGCCAAGATGGGGTGGGGCAGCCCCAGCATTTT.

The CDR3, as DNA: TGTGCCAGCAGCCCTGAGGATTGGGGGGCGGATCAGCCCCAGCATTTT. It is translated as CASSPEDWGADQPQHF. The chain joins TRBV7-9 to TRBJ1-5; tentative D call: TRBD1 (6 bases). The CDR3 has 16 amino acids. V lost 5 bases, J lost 5 bases, and 19 bases lay in between. The germline V gene encodes CDR1 SEHNR and CDR2 FQNEAQ (reference sequence).

This clonotype was picked up a small number of times. The chain carries TRBV30 and TRBJ1-2; 10 nucleotides line up with TRBD1. Germline CDR1 GTSNPN, CDR2 SVGIG (reference sequence). This CDR3 region has 14 residues. The junction had 8 bases not matched to a gene; V was cut back by 5 bases and J by 5 bases. The CDR3, as DNA: TGTGCCTGGGGCCGGGACAGGGGAGGTTATGGCTACACCTTC. It specifies CAWGRDRGGYGYTF.

The chain employs TRBV13 and TRBJ1-2, with 10 bases matching TRBD1. J lost 5 bases, V lost 5 bases, and 5 bases had no gene match. Germline loops: CDR1 PRHDT, CDR2 FYEKMQ (reference sequence). The CDR3 covers 14 residues. The CDR3 protein is CASSLTGGRYGYTF. The CDR3 region has the DNA TGTGCCAGCAGCCTGACAGGGGGCAGGTATGGCTACACCTTC.